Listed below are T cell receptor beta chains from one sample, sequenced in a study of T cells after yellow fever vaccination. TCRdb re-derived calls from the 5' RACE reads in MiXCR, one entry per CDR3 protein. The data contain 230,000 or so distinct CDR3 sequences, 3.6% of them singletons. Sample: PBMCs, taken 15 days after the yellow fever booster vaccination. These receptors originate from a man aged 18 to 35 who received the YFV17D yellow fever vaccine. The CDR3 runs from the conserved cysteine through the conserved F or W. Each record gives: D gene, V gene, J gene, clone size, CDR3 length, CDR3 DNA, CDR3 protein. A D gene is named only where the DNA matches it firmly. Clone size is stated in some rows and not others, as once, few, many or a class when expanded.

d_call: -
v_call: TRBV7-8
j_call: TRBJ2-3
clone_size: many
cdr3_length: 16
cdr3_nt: TGTGCCAGCAGCTTAGTCCCCTGGGGGAGCACAGATACGCAGTATTTT
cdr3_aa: CASSLVPWGSTDTQYF

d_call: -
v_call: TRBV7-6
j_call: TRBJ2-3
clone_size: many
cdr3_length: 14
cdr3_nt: TGTGCCAGCAGCCCACGGGGAAGCACAGATACGCAGTATTTT
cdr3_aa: CASSPRGSTDTQYF

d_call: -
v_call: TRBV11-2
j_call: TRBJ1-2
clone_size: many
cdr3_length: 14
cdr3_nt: TGTGCCAGCAGCGCAAGTACAGGGTCCTATGGCTACACCTTC
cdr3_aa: CASSASTGSYGYTF

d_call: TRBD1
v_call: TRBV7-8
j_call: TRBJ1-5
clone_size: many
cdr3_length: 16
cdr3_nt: TGTGCCAGCAGGGCCCATGGGGCAGGGGGCGATCAGCCCCAGCATTTT
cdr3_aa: CASRAHGAGGDQPQHF

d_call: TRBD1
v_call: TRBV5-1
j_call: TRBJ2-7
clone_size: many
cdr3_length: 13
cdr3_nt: TGCGCCAGCAGGAAGGGGGCTGATTACGAGCAGTACTTC
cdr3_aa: CASRKGADYEQYF

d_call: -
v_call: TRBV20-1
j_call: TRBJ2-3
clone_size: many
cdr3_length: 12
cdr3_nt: TGCAGTGCTAGAGCAGGCACAGATACGCAGTATTTT
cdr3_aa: CSARAGTDTQYF

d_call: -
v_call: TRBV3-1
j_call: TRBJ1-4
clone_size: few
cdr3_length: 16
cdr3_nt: TGTGCCAGCAGCCAAGACAGGGCGTCCTTTAATGAAAAACTGTTTTTT
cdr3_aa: CASSQDRASFNEKLFF

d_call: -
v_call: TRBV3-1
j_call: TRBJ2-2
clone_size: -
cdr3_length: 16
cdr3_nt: TGTGCCAGCAGCCATTATGGTATTGGGGACACCGGGGAGCTGTTTTTT
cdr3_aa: CASSHYGIGDTGELFF

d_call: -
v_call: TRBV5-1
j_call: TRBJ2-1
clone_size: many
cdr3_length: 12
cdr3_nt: TGCGCCAGCGAGGGGGTGGGACATGAGCAGTTCTTC
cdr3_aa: CASEGVGHEQFF

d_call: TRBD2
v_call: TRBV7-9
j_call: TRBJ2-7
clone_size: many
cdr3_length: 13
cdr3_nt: TGTGCCAGCAGCTTAGACGCTAGCGGCGAGCAGTACTTC
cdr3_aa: CASSLDASGEQYF

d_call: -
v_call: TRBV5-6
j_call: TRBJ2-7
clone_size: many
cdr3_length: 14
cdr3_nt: TGTGCCAGCAGCTGGGACGACCGCTACTACGAGCAGTACTTC
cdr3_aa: CASSWDDRYYEQYF

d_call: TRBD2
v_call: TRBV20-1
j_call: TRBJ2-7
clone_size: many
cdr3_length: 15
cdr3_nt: TGCAGTGCTCCAGGGAGACTAGCGCAGGGTAACGAGCAGTACTTC
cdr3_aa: CSAPGRLAQGNEQYF

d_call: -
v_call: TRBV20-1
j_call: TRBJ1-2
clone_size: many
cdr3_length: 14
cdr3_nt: TGCAGTGCTAGAGAAATTGGCAGGGGCGCTGGCTACACCTTC
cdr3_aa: CSAREIGRGAGYTF

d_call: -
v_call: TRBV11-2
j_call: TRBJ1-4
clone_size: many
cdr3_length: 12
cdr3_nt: TGTGCCAGCAGCCATCCTGGTGAAAAACTGTTTTTT
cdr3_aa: CASSHPGEKLFF

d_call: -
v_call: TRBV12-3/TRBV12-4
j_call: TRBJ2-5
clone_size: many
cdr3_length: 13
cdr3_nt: TGTGCCAGCAGTAGCACTACCGGTTGGACCCAGTACTTC
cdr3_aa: CASSSTTGWTQYF

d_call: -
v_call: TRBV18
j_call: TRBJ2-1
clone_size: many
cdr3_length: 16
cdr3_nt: TGTGCCAGCTCACCACCGGCGGGGACCGCCTACAATGAGCAGTTCTTC
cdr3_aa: CASSPPAGTAYNEQFF

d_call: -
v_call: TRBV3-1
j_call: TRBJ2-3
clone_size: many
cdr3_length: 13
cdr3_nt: TGTGCCACCCTGGGGCAGGGTGCAGATACGCAGTATTTT
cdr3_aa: CATLGQGADTQYF

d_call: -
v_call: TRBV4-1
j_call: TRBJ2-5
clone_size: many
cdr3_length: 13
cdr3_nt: TGCGCCAGTATGGAGCGTGGGTCAGAGACCCAGTACTTC
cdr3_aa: CASMERGSETQYF

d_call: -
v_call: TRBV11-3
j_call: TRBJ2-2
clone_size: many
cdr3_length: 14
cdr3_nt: TGTGCCAGCAGCTTAGAGGGCCGGGCCGGGGAGCTGTTTTTT
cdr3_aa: CASSLEGRAGELFF